This T cell receptor beta chain was captured in a study of CD8 T cells in Susac syndrome. The germline V gene encodes CDR1 GTSNPN and CDR2 SVGIG (reference sequence). The V end was cut by 4 bases, the J end by 0 bases, with 12 bases between. The CDR3 contains 14 residues. The table lists this clonotype with a count of one. After extraction with the RNeasy kit, about 0.5 to 1 ug of the RNA was reverse transcribed using random hexamers. Each CDR3 protein gets one entry after TCRdb re-called the immunoSEQ multiplex PCR reads with MiXCR. The data contain some 160,000 distinct CDR3 sequences, 92% of them seen just once; the ten biggest clones take up roughly 0.08%.

The chain joins TRBV30 to TRBJ1-2; D remains unclear. The clonotype originates from a human donor in good health. Source material: CD4+ T cells from PBMCs. For the CDR3, the DNA is TGTGCCTGGATGGCAGCTCTAACTAACTATGGCTACACCTTC. Translation gives CAWMAALTNYGYTF.